These 28 T cell receptor beta chains were all obtained from the same sample, sequenced in a study of T cell responses to AZD1222 COVID-19 vaccine. Clones were read by immunoSEQ multiplex PCR, and TCRdb kept only the in-frame ones, dropping some. This table holds approximately 180,000 clones, around nine tenths found once. The sample here was peripheral blood, taken on day 0 of AZD1222 vaccination. These receptors were obtained from an adult in good health.

The V gene is TRBV12-3 or TRBV12-4, the J gene TRBJ1-2, with no clear D. CDR3 length equals 13 residues. Trimming shortened V by 6 bases and J by 7 bases, and 15 bases separated the two germline ends. CDR3 sequence: CASSMINEGGYTF. CDR3 nucleotides: TGTGCCAGCAGCATGATTAACGAGGGTGGCTACACCTTC.

The V call is TRBV4-2, the J call TRBJ2-2; D possibly matches TRBD1 or TRBD2 (5 bases each). The CDR3 totals 19 residues. V lost 0 bases to trimming and J lost 7 bases, with 24 bases between them. Germline CDR1 is LGHNA and CDR2 is YNFKEQ. This CDR3 is CASSQEVVGVALNVGELFF. DNA of the CDR3: TGTGCCAGCAGCCAAGAAGTAGTGGGGGTGGCCCTAAACGTCGGGGAGCTGTTTTTT.

The rearrangement joins TRBV2 to TRBJ2-5; D gene uncertain. Trimming left V 4 bases short and J 4 bases short, with 4 bases between. The CDR3 has 11 amino acids. Germline lookup yields CDR1 SNHLY and CDR2 FYNNEI. DNA for the CDR3: TGTGCCAGCAGTGCAGGAGAGACCCAGTACTTC. The encoded protein is CASSAGETQYF.

This sequence joins TRBV18 and TRBJ2-7, with D maybe TRBD2 (6 bases). This CDR3 contains 13 residues. The V end was cut by 0 bases, the J end by 7 bases, with 10 bases between. The germline CDR1 and CDR2 sequences are KGHSH and LQKENI. The CDR3 loop reads CASSPPGSQEQYF. CDR3 nucleotide sequence: TGTGCCAGCTCACCACCCGGGAGCCAAGAGCAGTACTTC.

The chain links TRBV11-1 to TRBJ1-4; D is unclear. Germline CDR1 is SGHAT and CDR2 is FQDESV (reference sequence). V was trimmed by 4 bases and J by 7 bases, leaving 16 bases between them. The length of the CDR3 is 15 residues. Here the CDR3 reads CASSYRTDTTEKLFF. For the CDR3, the DNA is TGTGCCAGCAGCTACCGGACGGATACAACTGAAAAACTGTTTTTT.

V gene TRBV12-5 combines with J gene TRBJ2-7, with D possibly matching TRBD1 (6 bases). CDR1 is LGHNT, CDR2 FRNRAP, per germline. The V gene lost 2 bases and the J gene lost 3 bases, with 14 bases spanning the gap. The CDR3 length is 15 residues. The CDR3 sequence: CASGLFWDKDYEQYF. The CDR3 region has the DNA TGTGCTAGTGGTTTGTTCTGGGACAAAGACTACGAGCAGTACTTC. Full variable domain (outside the CDR3, taken from reference TRBV12-5 and TRBJ2-7): DARVTQTPRHKVTEMGQEVTMRCQPILGHNTVFWYRQTMMQGLELLAYFRNRAPLDDSGMPKDRFSAEMPDATLATLKIQPSEPRDSAVYFCASGLFWDKDYEQYFGPGTRLTVT.

The CDR3 nucleotides read TGTGCCAGCAGCCGAAGTACCGGGACAGGGATAGCCGGGGAGCTGTTTTTT. This codes for CASSRSTGTGIAGELFF. The genes are TRBV5-6 and TRBJ2-2, with 9 nucleotides matching TRBD1. This CDR3 region has 17 residues. J gave up 6 bases and V 4 bases, and 13 bases lay outside the gene matches. Germline-derived CDR1 and CDR2 are SGHDT and YYEEEE.

The chain carries TRBV6-4 and TRBJ2-7; D is possibly TRBD1 or TRBD2 (6 bases each). The germline V gene encodes CDR1 MRHNA and CDR2 SNTAGT. The V gene lost 3 bases and the J gene lost 4 bases, with 22 bases spanning the gap. There are 17 residues in the CDR3. CDR3 DNA sequence: TGTGCCAGCAGTGATCCCTCCCCCGCGGGACACCGATACGAGCAGTACTTC. Protein sequence: CASSDPSPAGHRYEQYF.

The gene calls are TRBV20-1 and TRBJ2-7, with D perhaps TRBD2 (6 bases). Trimming removed 3 bases at V and 5 bases at J, with 11 bases between. Looked up from germline, CDR1 is DFQATT and CDR2 is SNEGSKA (reference sequence). The CDR3 is made up of 12 amino acids. CDR3 DNA sequence: TGCAGTGCTAGTGCGGGGAAGAACGAGCAGTACTTC. Its protein product is CSASAGKNEQYF.

This clone was seen a handful of times. The chain couples TRBV6-2 or TRBV6-3 to TRBJ2-3; TRBD2 is a possible D gene (6 bases). CDR1 and CDR2 (germline): MNHEY, SVGEGT. The CDR3 is 15 amino acids. Trimming cost V 2 bases and J 4 bases, with 13 bases left between them. CDR3: CASSYTAGAADTQYF. Here the CDR3 DNA reads TGTGCCAGCAGTTACACAGCGGGCGCGGCAGATACGCAGTATTTT.

This clone was observed once. The J gene is TRBJ1-2, the V gene TRBV7-3; D uncertain. Germline V gene data show CDR1 as SGHTA and CDR2 as FQGTGA. V shed 5 bases and J shed 4 bases, with 11 bases lying between them. This CDR3 has 13 amino acids. The CDR3 DNA reads as TGTGCCAGCAGCCTGGGCGCGGGCTATGGCTACACCTTC. Translated: CASSLGAGYGYTF.

The rearrangement uses TRBV20-1 and TRBJ2-1, with a weak D call TRBD2 (6 bases). In germline, CDR1 is DFQATT, CDR2 SNEGSKA (reference sequence). Deletions cut 3 bases from V and 12 bases from J, with 12 bases between. The CDR3 consists of 11 residues. CDR3 nucleotide sequence: TGCAGTGCTAGGGGGCGGGGAGGGCAGTTCTTC. Translation: CSARGRGGQFF.

The chain links TRBV6-2 or TRBV6-3 to TRBJ2-5; D remains ambiguous. Trimming cost V 6 bases and J 0 bases, with 8 bases left between them. Germline V gene data show CDR1 as MNHEY and CDR2 as SVGEGT. The CDR3 contains 13 residues. This CDR3 is CASSLVHQETQYF. The CDR3, as DNA: TGTGCCAGCAGCCTGGTCCACCAAGAGACCCAGTACTTC.

The genes are TRBV19 and TRBJ2-7, with D unresolved. The germline CDR1 and CDR2 sequences are LNHDA and SQIVND (reference sequence). The CDR3 extends over 14 amino acids. V was shortened by 3 bases and J by 0 bases, with 9 bases between the two germline ends. The DNA of the CDR3 is TGTGCCAGTAGTATTCTGGCTACCTCCTACGAGCAGTACTTC. Translating gives CASSILATSYEQYF.

The chain is built from TRBV7-9 and TRBJ2-5; D remains unclear. V lost 3 bases and J lost 2, with 10 bases in between. The CDR3 contains 14 residues. CDR1 is SEHNR, CDR2 FQNEAQ, per germline (reference sequence). The DNA for the CDR3 is TGTGCCAGCAGCTTCCCCCTGACGCAAGAGACCCAGTACTTC. This encodes CASSFPLTQETQYF.

The V and J genes are TRBV27 and TRBJ1-2, with TRBD1 matching over 11 bases. J gave up 7 bases and V 2 bases, and 6 bases lay outside the gene matches. Looked up from germline, CDR1 is MNHEY and CDR2 is SMNVEV (reference sequence). The CDR3 is 15 residues long. The CDR3 loop is CASSLRTGGRGGYTF. The CDR3 region has the DNA TGTGCCAGCAGTTTACGGACAGGGGGCAGGGGTGGCTACACCTTC.

This clone was counted a single time. The genes are TRBV12-3 or TRBV12-4 and TRBJ2-1, with D perhaps matching TRBD2 (5 bases). The CDR3 is 11 amino acids. V lost 5 bases and J 9 bases, leaving 8 bases between the germline ends. The CDR3 spells CASSNGGEQFF. In nucleotides, the CDR3 is TGTGCCAGCAGTAACGGAGGTGAGCAGTTCTTC.

This CDR3 is CASSYSIQGRETQYF. CDR3 sequence (DNA): TGTGCCAGCAGTTACTCGATTCAGGGGCGAGAGACCCAGTACTTC. V and J are TRBV6-5 and TRBJ2-5, with D perhaps matching TRBD1 (6 bases). V was pared by 0 bases and J by 4 bases, with 12 bases between. The germline gives CDR1 MNHEY, CDR2 SVGAGI. This CDR3 comprises 15 residues.

The rearrangement joins TRBV19 to TRBJ1-2, with 9 bases identical to TRBD1. The CDR3 covers 12 residues. V was pared by 3 bases and J by 10 bases, with 3 bases of the junction left unmatched. CDR1 LNHDA and CDR2 SQIVND come from the germline V gene (reference sequence). The CDR3 region has the DNA TGTGCCAGTAGTATGGACAGGGGAGACTACACCTTC. Protein: CASSMDRGDYTF.

About this clone: The sample holds other DNA sequences that translate to the same CDR3. This sequence joins TRBV9 and TRBJ2-2, with TRBD1 as a possible D gene (5 bases). The CDR3 runs 14 residues. Trimming left V 3 bases short and J 1 base short, with 7 bases between. Germline values: CDR1 SGDLS, CDR2 YYNGEE. The CDR3 region is CASSAGQNTGELFF. CDR3 DNA sequence: TGTGCCAGCAGCGCCGGACAGAACACCGGGGAGCTGTTTTTT. The complete variable domain, with remaining parts taken from reference TRBV9 and TRBJ2-2, reads DSGVTQTPKHLITATGQRVTLRCSPRSGDLSVYWYQQSLDQGLQFLIQYYNGEERAKGNILERFSAQQFPDLHSELNLSSLELGDSALYFCASSAGQNTGELFFGEGSRLTVL.

The V and J genes are TRBV7-8 and TRBJ2-7; tentative D call: TRBD2 (5 bases). Germline-derived CDR1 and CDR2 are SGHVS and FQNEAQ. The CDR3 loop spans 12 amino acids. V was clipped by 1 base and J by 4 bases, with 5 bases between them. CDR3 DNA sequence: TGTGCCAGCAGCTTAGGGGAGTACGAGCAGTACTTC. Translated: CASSLGEYEQYF.

The chain carries TRBV19 and TRBJ1-6; 10 nucleotides line up with TRBD1. Germline loops: CDR1 LNHDA, CDR2 SQIVND (reference sequence). Losses at the gene ends were 10 bases for V and 6 bases for J; bases not matched to a gene: 6. CDR3 size: 14 residues. The CDR3 reads CATWTGGFNSPLHF. Written as DNA, the CDR3 is TGTGCCACCTGGACAGGGGGGTTTAATTCACCCCTCCACTTT.

V is TRBV11-2 and J is TRBJ2-3; no clear D. Trimming removed 5 bases from V and 11 bases from J, with 11 bases in between. The CDR3 sequence is 11 residues long. Germline CDR1 SGHAT, CDR2 FQNNGV. The CDR3 coding sequence is TGTGCCAGCAGCCTTGGCCGGAAGCAGTATTTT. Protein: CASSLGRKQYF.

The chain couples TRBV30 to TRBJ2-7; maybe TRBD1 (5 bases). Germline loops: CDR1 GTSNPN, CDR2 SVGIG (reference sequence). This CDR3 has 13 residues. V shed 5 bases and J shed 2 bases, with 13 bases lying between them. The CDR3, as DNA: TGTGCCTGGCTTATGGACAACACCTACGAGCAGTACTTC. Its translation is CAWLMDNTYEQYF.

The V gene is TRBV5-1, the J gene TRBJ2-5; 9 bases line up with TRBD2. The V gene end was trimmed by 7 bases and the J gene end by 0 bases; junction bases not matched to a gene: 4. This CDR3 is 14 amino acids long. CDR1 SGHRS and CDR2 YFSETQ come from the germline V gene. This chain's CDR3 is CASGSGGYQETQYF. The CDR3, as DNA: TGCGCCAGCGGGAGCGGGGGGTACCAAGAGACCCAGTACTTC.

The chain links TRBV14 to TRBJ2-5, with 8 bases that match TRBD1. The CDR3 has 14 residues. Germline values: CDR1 SGHDN, CDR2 FVKESK. Unmatched junction bases numbered 9, after V lost 4 bases and J lost 8 bases. The CDR3 DNA sequence: TGTGCCAGCAGCCTCCGACAGGGGTCCCCTACCCAGTACTTC. Translated, it gives CASSLRQGSPTQYF.

The J gene is TRBJ1-5, the V gene TRBV6-5; D is undetermined. Germline V gene sequence: CDR1 MNHEY, CDR2 SVGAGI. V was cut by 8 bases and J by 3 bases, with 11 bases left in between. The CDR3 sequence is 13 residues long. This CDR3 reads CASLRENNQPQHF. The DNA for the CDR3 is TGTGCCAGCCTGCGGGAGAACAATCAGCCCCAGCATTTT.

The chain joins TRBV6-1 to TRBJ2-3; the match to TRBD2 covers 10 bases. Per germline, CDR1 MNHNS and CDR2 SASEGT. This CDR3 has 15 residues. J lost 1 base, V lost 3 bases, and 1 base had no gene match. Written as DNA, the CDR3 is TGTGCCAGCAGTGACGGGACTAGCGGCACAGATACGCAGTATTTT. Translating it yields CASSDGTSGTDTQYF.